This TCR beta chain was recorded in a study of cytomegalovirus exposure and HLA in healthy donors. Study-wide results and caveats: The study labeled 180 or so TCR beta chains cytomegalovirus-associated.

With respect to this clone: What it recognizes is unknown. Within the sample, other DNA sequences also encode this same CDR3.

Amplification used 60 Vbeta primers and 13 Jbeta primers. TCRdb's copy holds only in-frame clones and misses some; the assay was immunoSEQ multiplex PCR. The sample yields 200,000 or so clones, about three quarters seen once. This CDR3 spans 14 amino acids. CDR1 and CDR2 from the germline V gene are SGHTA and FQGNSA. V was clipped by 6 bases and J by 0 bases; unmatched bases: 4. The J gene is TRBJ1-1, the V gene TRBV7-2, with TRBD1 identical over 7 bases. The receptor was derived from a man in his late teens or twenties in good health and CMV-seronegative. The sample comprised PBMCs. CDR3 loop: CASRRTGVNTEAFF. CDR3 nucleotides: TGTGCCAGCAGACGGACAGGCGTGAACACTGAAGCTTTCTTT.